Listed below are T cell receptor beta chains from one sample, sequenced in a study of T cell responses to AZD1222 COVID-19 vaccine. TCRdb keeps only in-frame clones here, not all; method: immunoSEQ multiplex PCR. The sample holds fewer than 150,000 clones, about 90% seen once. Sequenced here: peripheral blood, sampled 28 days after the second AZD1222 dose. The receptors stem from an adult who received the AZD1222 COVID-19 vaccine. Both conserved end residues are part of each CDR3. A D gene is named only where the DNA matches it firmly. Part of the rows lack a size; the others show once, few, many or a class for expanded clones.

v_gene	abundance	j_gene	d_gene	CDR3aa	CDR3nt
TRBV6-5	.	TRBJ1-1	.	CASSYRGVGENTEAFF	TGTGCCAGCAGTTACAGGGGAGTGGGGGAGAACACTGAAGCTTTCTTT
TRBV10-1	.	TRBJ2-3	TRBD2	CASSSGTSGGTDTQYF	TGCGCCAGCAGCTCTGGGACTAGCGGGGGCACAGATACGCAGTATTTT
TRBV28	few	TRBJ1-1	TRBD1	CASSSSGTGDTEAFF	TGTGCCAGCAGTTCCTCTGGGACAGGGGACACTGAAGCTTTCTTT
TRBV4-1	.	TRBJ1-1	.	CASSHLTGEAFF	TGCGCCAGCAGCCATCTCACGGGGGAAGCTTTCTTT
TRBV19	.	TRBJ2-1	TRBD2	CASTPSGRAGAEQFF	TGTGCCAGTACTCCTAGCGGGAGGGCCGGTGCTGAGCAGTTCTTC
TRBV7-6	few	TRBJ2-3	TRBD2	CASSFPGEGKGYTDTQYF	TGTGCCAGCAGCTTCCCTGGGGAGGGGAAGGGATACACGGATACGCAGTATTTT
TRBV20-1	once	TRBJ1-5	TRBD1	CSASGQGDQPQHF	TGCAGTGCTAGTGGCCAGGGGGATCAGCCCCAGCATTTT
TRBV14	.	TRBJ2-1	TRBD2	CASSLLLAGANNEQFF	TGTGCCAGCAGCCTCCTCCTAGCGGGGGCTAACAATGAGCAGTTCTTC
TRBV2	once	TRBJ2-7	TRBD2	CASSVGLAPYEQYF	TGTGCCAGCAGTGTCGGACTAGCGCCCTACGAGCAGTACTTC
TRBV27	.	TRBJ1-1	.	CASSLFGRSRNTEAFF	TGTGCCAGCAGTTTATTTGGCAGGTCCCGGAACACTGAAGCTTTCTTT
TRBV18	.	TRBJ2-7	.	CASSPPYEQYF	TGTGCCAGCTCACCACCCTACGAGCAGTACTTC
TRBV9	.	TRBJ2-7	TRBD1	CASSVTGTGPYEQYF	TGTGCCAGCAGCGTCACCGGGACAGGACCCTACGAGCAGTACTTC
TRBV7-9	.	TRBJ1-4	.	CASSLDGGSNEKLFF	TGTGCCAGCAGCTTAGATGGAGGCTCTAATGAAAAACTGTTTTTT